One and the same sample provided the 25 T cell receptor beta chains below, sequenced in a study of blood T cell repertoires in COVID-19. TCRdb's table, derived via immunoSEQ multiplex PCR, lists solely in-frame clones and lacks some. The sample holds around 300,000 clones, about 85% seen once. The sequencing input was PBMCs or T cells enriched from blood (not recorded which). The receptors stem from a woman in her fifties or sixties who had recovered from COVID-19.

The chain is built from TRBV10-1 and TRBJ2-3; a weak D match, TRBD2 (6 bases). V lost 3 bases to trimming and J lost 1 base, with 17 bases between them. Per germline, CDR1 WNHNN and CDR2 SYGVQD (reference sequence). The length of the CDR3 is 17 residues. The CDR3 loop is CASSDPLAPNGTDTQYF. DNA for the CDR3: TGCGCCAGCAGTGACCCTCTAGCGCCGAATGGCACAGATACGCAGTATTTT.

The rearrangement joins TRBV23-1 to TRBJ2-5, with 8 bases that match TRBD1. TRBV23-1 is reported as an ORF; its role is uncertain. J gave up 7 bases and V 2 bases, and 12 bases lay outside the gene matches. CDR3 length equals 16 residues. CDR3 in amino acids: CASSQRQGHAVWTQYF. CDR3 DNA sequence: TGCGCCAGCAGTCAAAGACAGGGGCACGCAGTATGGACCCAGTACTTC.

This clone has a single count. This chain uses TRBV27 with TRBJ1-2; 9 bases match TRBD1. Germline V gene sequence: CDR1 MNHEY, CDR2 SMNVEV (reference sequence). The CDR3 has 15 amino acids. The ends lost 6 bases at V and 5 bases at J; junction bases unmatched: 10. The CDR3 DNA reads TGTGCCAGCAGCACTAGGACAGGGGTAGGATATGGCTACACCTTC. Translated, it gives CASSTRTGVGYGYTF.

V and J are TRBV7-2 and TRBJ1-5; TRBD1 agrees at 7 bases. CDR3 length equals 14 residues. The trim removed 2 bases at V and 5 bases at J, leaving 3 bases unmatched. Germline CDR1 SGHTA, CDR2 FQGNSA. CDR3 loop: CASSLRQGDQPQHF. CDR3 in DNA: TGTGCCAGCAGCTTACGACAGGGTGATCAGCCCCAGCATTTT.

This clone was detected a few times. CDR3 bases: TGTGCCAGCAGCTTCGGAGGAGTCCAAGAGACCCAGTACTTC. This gives the protein CASSFGGVQETQYF. The chain employs TRBV7-9 and TRBJ2-5; D might be TRBD2 (5 bases). The V gene lost 3 bases and the J gene lost 1 base, with 9 bases spanning the gap. Germline assignment: CDR1 SEHNR and CDR2 FQNEAQ (reference sequence). The CDR3 runs 14 residues. Based on the CDR3 plus reference TRBV7-9 and TRBJ2-5, the full variable domain is DTGVSQNPRHKITKRGQNVTFRCDPISEHNRLYWYRQTLGQGPEFLTYFQNEAQLEKSRLLSDRFSAERPKGSFSTLEIQRTEQGDSAMYLCASSFGGVQETQYFGPGTRLLVL.

The chain combines TRBV11-2 with TRBJ2-1; D possibly corresponds to TRBD2 (6 bases). The germline V and J ends were trimmed by 5 bases and 3 bases, with 11 bases remaining between them. This CDR3 is 14 amino acids long. Germline CDR1 SGHAT, CDR2 FQNNGV. The CDR3 reads CASSEGLDYNEQFF. As DNA, the CDR3 is TGTGCCAGCAGCGAGGGACTCGACTACAATGAGCAGTTCTTC.

J is TRBJ2-1 and V is TRBV30, with 8 bases lining up with TRBD2. Trimming cost V 5 bases and J 4 bases; bases outside gene matches: 4. CDR1 and CDR2 (germline): GTSNPN, SVGIG (reference sequence). The CDR3 is 13 residues long. The CDR3 protein is CAWGTSGYNEQFF. CDR3 nucleotide sequence: TGTGCCTGGGGTACTAGCGGATACAATGAGCAGTTCTTC.

The J gene is TRBJ1-4, the V gene TRBV9, with D perhaps matching TRBD1 (5 bases). CDR3 size: 14 residues. In germline, CDR1 is SGDLS, CDR2 YYNGEE. V gave up 4 bases and J gave up 7 bases, with 14 bases separating them. The CDR3 coding sequence is TGTGCCAGCAGCAGCCGGGACTGGGGTGAAAAACTGTTTTTT. Its protein product is CASSSRDWGEKLFF.

V gene TRBV7-2 combines with J gene TRBJ2-7; maybe TRBD1 (5 bases). Deletions cut 5 bases from V and 3 bases from J, with 14 bases between. CDR1 is SGHTA, CDR2 FQGNSA, per germline. This CDR3 region has 14 residues. CDR3 sequence (DNA): TGTGCCAGCAGCCCGTCGGACACGGTCTACGAGCAGTACTTC. This codes for CASSPSDTVYEQYF.

The chain employs TRBV4-1 and TRBJ1-2; maybe TRBD1 (5 bases). V lost 8 bases, J lost 7 bases, and 11 bases lay in between. CDR3 size: 11 residues. CDR1 and CDR2 from the germline V gene are MGHRA and YSYEKL. The CDR3 sequence: CASLDITGYTF. The CDR3 region has the DNA TGCGCCAGCTTGGACATTACTGGCTACACCTTC.

The chain couples TRBV15 to TRBJ2-3, with a possible D match to TRBD2 (5 bases). Trimming stripped 2 bases from V and 2 bases from J, with 11 bases between. This CDR3 region has 15 residues. CDR1 LNHNV and CDR2 YYDKDF come from the germline V gene (reference sequence). The CDR3 region has the DNA TGTGCCACCAGCAGAACCCGGACTTTCACAGATACGCAGTATTTT. Residues: CATSRTRTFTDTQYF.

The rearrangement links TRBV5-1 to TRBJ2-6; possibly TRBD1 for D (6 bases). V gave up 0 bases and J gave up 0 bases, with 16 bases separating them. This CDR3 spans 19 amino acids. Per the germline V gene, CDR1 is SGHRS and CDR2 is YFSETQ. The CDR3 here is CASSLAGAGVSSGANVLTF. The CDR3 DNA reads as TGCGCCAGCAGCTTGGCCGGGGCAGGGGTCAGCTCTGGGGCCAACGTCCTGACTTTC.

This clone showed up just once. V and J are TRBV7-3 and TRBJ1-2, with TRBD1 as a possible D gene (5 bases). The germline V gene encodes CDR1 SGHTA and CDR2 FQGTGA. There are 16 residues in the CDR3. V was cut by 5 bases and J by 0 bases, with 16 bases left in between. The CDR3, as DNA: TGTGCCAGCAGCCCAGGCGGGACGGAAGCTAACTATGGCTACACCTTC. The encoded protein is CASSPGGTEANYGYTF.

The chain links TRBV27 to TRBJ1-2; no reliable D call. V lost 8 bases and J lost 8, with 18 bases in between. This CDR3 is built from 13 residues. Per the germline V gene, CDR1 is MNHEY and CDR2 is SMNVEV (reference sequence). CDR3: CASRSGTRAGYTF. The DNA of the CDR3 is TGTGCCAGCCGTTCCGGAACGAGGGCAGGCTACACCTTC.

The J gene is TRBJ1-2, the V gene TRBV30; D is unresolved. The CDR3 length is 12 residues. V lost 2 bases, J lost 5 bases, and 9 bases lay in between. CDR1 is GTSNPN, CDR2 SVGIG, per germline (reference sequence). CDR3 bases: TGTGCCTGGAGTCAAGGAGTGTATGGCTACACCTTC. It codes for CAWSQGVYGYTF. Full variable domain (outside the CDR3, taken from reference TRBV30 and TRBJ1-2): SQTIHQWPATLVQPVGSPLSLECTVEGTSNPNLYWYRQAAGRGLQLLFYSVGIGQISSEVPQNLSASRPQDRQFILSSKKLLLSDSGFYLCAWSQGVYGYTFGSGTRLTVV.

V is TRBV27 and J is TRBJ1-4, with 7 nucleotides matching TRBD1. The CDR3 is 15 residues long. Per the germline V gene, CDR1 is MNHEY and CDR2 is SMNVEV (reference sequence). The V gene end was trimmed by 4 bases and the J gene end by 4 bases; junction bases not matched to a gene: 6. The CDR3 protein is CASSSNQGGNEKLFF. Here the CDR3 DNA reads TGTGCCAGCAGTTCCAACCAGGGGGGTAATGAAAAACTGTTTTTT. Filled out from reference TRBV27 and TRBJ1-4, the complete variable domain reads EAQVTQNPRYLITVTGKKLTVTCSQNMNHEYMSWYRQDPGLGLRQIYYSMNVEVTDKGDVPEGYKVSRKEKRNFPLILESPSPNQTSLYFCASSSNQGGNEKLFFGSGTQLSVL.

The J gene is TRBJ2-7, the V gene TRBV5-1; 7 bases fit TRBD2. Germline CDR1 and CDR2: SGHRS and YFSETQ. The CDR3 loop spans 14 amino acids. The junction had 9 bases not matched to a gene; V was cut back by 5 bases and J by 4 bases. CDR3 sequence (DNA): TGCGCCAGCAGTCTAGCGGAAGGGATATACGAGCAGTACTTC. Its protein product is CASSLAEGIYEQYF.

The J gene is TRBJ2-7, the V gene TRBV4-2; TRBD2 might be the D (6 bases). The V end was cut by 4 bases, the J end by 1 base, with 14 bases between. Germline V lookup: CDR1 LGHNA, CDR2 YNFKEQ. The CDR3 is 15 amino acids. The CDR3 coding sequence is TGTGCCAGCAGCCTCGAAGCCGGGACTTCCTACGAGCAGTACTTC. Encoded protein: CASSLEAGTSYEQYF.

Only one count was recorded for this clone. The J gene is TRBJ2-7, the V gene TRBV13; weak D call: TRBD2 (5 bases). V lost 0 bases, J lost 3 bases, and 15 bases lay in between. This CDR3 comprises 16 residues. Germline V CDR1 and CDR2: PRHDT, FYEKMQ (reference sequence). CDR3 in DNA: TGTGCCAGCAGCTTAGGCGTCCGGGATGGGGACTACGAGCAGTACTTC. Encoded protein: CASSLGVRDGDYEQYF.

The chain recombines TRBV27 with TRBJ1-1, with TRBD1 as a possible D gene (6 bases). Trimming cost V 1 base and J 7 bases, with 13 bases left between them. Germline V CDR1 and CDR2: MNHEY, SMNVEV (reference sequence). This CDR3 has 14 amino acids. For the CDR3, the DNA is TGTGCCAGCAGTTTATTATGGAAACAGGGTGAAGCTTTCTTT. Translation: CASSLLWKQGEAFF.

The chain is built from TRBV7-8 and TRBJ2-3, with 7 bases matching TRBD1. There are 16 residues in the CDR3. Looked up from germline, CDR1 is SGHVS and CDR2 is FQNEAQ. Unmatched junction bases numbered 5, after V lost 0 bases and J lost 2 bases. The CDR3 region is CASSLANRGITDTQYF. The CDR3 region has the DNA TGTGCCAGCAGCTTAGCGAACAGGGGAATCACAGATACGCAGTATTTT.

DNA of the CDR3: TGTGCCAGCAGCCCAGCTAGCGGGAGTTTCACCTACAATGAGCAGTTCTTC. It codes for CASSPASGSFTYNEQFF. The rearrangement joins TRBV6-2 or TRBV6-3 to TRBJ2-1; the match to TRBD2 covers 10 bases. The V segment lost 6 bases and the J segment 2 bases; nucleotides outside the gene matches: 10. This CDR3 spans 17 amino acids. The V gene's germline CDR1 is MNHEY and CDR2 SVGEGT.

The rearrangement links TRBV30 to TRBJ2-1, with TRBD1 as a possible D gene (6 bases). V was cut by 6 bases and J by 4 bases, with 13 bases left in between. Germline V CDR1 and CDR2: GTSNPN, SVGIG (reference sequence). This CDR3 spans 13 amino acids. The DNA for the CDR3 is TGTGCCTGTGCCGGGACACCTTACAATGAGCAGTTCTTC. Encoded protein: CACAGTPYNEQFF. Based on the CDR3 plus reference TRBV30 and TRBJ2-1, the full variable domain is SQTIHQWPATLVQPVGSPLSLECTVEGTSNPNLYWYRQAAGRGLQLLFYSVGIGQISSEVPQNLSASRPQDRQFILSSKKLLLSDSGFYLCACAGTPYNEQFFGPGTRLTVL.

The V gene is TRBV6-6, the J gene TRBJ1-3; TRBD1 might be the D (6 bases). Trimming took off 5 bases at V and 4 bases at J, with 15 bases between the two ends. The germline V gene encodes CDR1 MNHNY and CDR2 SVGAGI (reference sequence). This CDR3 region has 15 residues. The CDR3 loop reads CASSTPGTTGNTIYF. For the CDR3, the DNA is TGTGCCAGCAGTACCCCCGGGACAACCGGAAACACCATATATTTT.

J is TRBJ1-1 and V is TRBV2; D is undetermined. Trimming cost V 2 bases and J 5 bases, with 9 bases left between them. CDR3 size: 13 residues. CDR1 is SNHLY and CDR2 is FYNNEI in the germline V gene. Written as DNA, the CDR3 is TGTGCCAGCAGTGAAAGGGAGAAGACTGAAGCTTTCTTT. Translated, it gives CASSEREKTEAFF.